The TCR beta chain described here comes from a study of cytomegalovirus exposure and HLA in healthy donors. Findings of the study overall: In vitro testing confirmed a few CMV-associated chains as specific for CMV antigens. Presence/absence analyses assumed roughly uniform sequencing depth across donors. TRBV6-2, TRBV6-3 and some other V segments were unresolvable in 87-base-pair reads. What a later analysis reportedly showed was that an Asian-associated ancestry cluster had fewer N-insertions than the 666-donor mean.

As for this clone: Its antigen is as yet unknown.

PCR involved 60 Vbeta and 13 Jbeta primers. The repertoire was sequenced with immunoSEQ multiplex PCR; TCRdb's copy has only in-frame clones and lacks some. The data contain about 180,000 clones, about 82% of them singletons. Germline CDR1 GTSNPN, CDR2 SVGIG (reference sequence). J lost 6 bases, V lost 6 bases, and 5 bases had no gene match. The CDR3 is made up of 12 amino acids. The chain carries TRBV30 and TRBJ2-1, with 7 nucleotides matching TRBD1. The TCR comes from a woman aged 30 to 39 in good health and CMV-seronegative. The source material was PBMCs. The CDR3 DNA reads TGTGCCTGCGGGACAGTGGCCAATGAGCAGTTCTTC. Encoded protein: CACGTVANEQFF.